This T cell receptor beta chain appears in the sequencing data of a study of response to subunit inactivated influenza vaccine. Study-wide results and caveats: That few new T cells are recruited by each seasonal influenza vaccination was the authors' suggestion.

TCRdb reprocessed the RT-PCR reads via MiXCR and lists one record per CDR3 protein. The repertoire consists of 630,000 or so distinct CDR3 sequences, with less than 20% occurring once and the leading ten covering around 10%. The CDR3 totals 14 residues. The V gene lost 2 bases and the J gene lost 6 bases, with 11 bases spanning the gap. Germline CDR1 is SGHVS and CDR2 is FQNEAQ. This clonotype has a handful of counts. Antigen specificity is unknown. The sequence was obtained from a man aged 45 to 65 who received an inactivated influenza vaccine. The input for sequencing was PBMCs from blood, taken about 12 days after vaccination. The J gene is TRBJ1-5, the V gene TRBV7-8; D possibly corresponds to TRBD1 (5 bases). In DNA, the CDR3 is TGTGCCAGCAGCTTATCGGGGGGTGGTCAGCCCCAGCATTTT. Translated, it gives CASSLSGGGQPQHF.